This TCR beta chain stems from a study of preoperative IRX-2 immunotherapy in early breast cancer. TCRdb keeps only in-frame clones here, not all; method: immunoSEQ multiplex PCR. The sample holds about 98,000 clones, 86% seen once. Treatment reported: preoperative locoregional IRX-2 cytokine immunotherapy. This phase Ib study tested locoregional IRX-2 cytokine immunotherapy given before surgery. Trimming removed 4 bases at V and 3 bases at J, with 7 bases between. The CDR3 consists of 13 residues. CDR1 MNHGY and CDR2 SAAAGT come from the germline V gene. In its sample, this clone was seen a few times.

The TCR sequence derives from a human donor with breast cancer. The material was tumor tissue, obtained after IRX-2 immunotherapy. The gene calls are TRBV6-8 and TRBJ2-4, with D uncertain. DNA of the CDR3: TGTGCCAGCAGTTCACTAATCAAAAACATTCAGTACTTC. This encodes CASSSLIKNIQYF.